The 26 T cell receptor beta chains reported below all come from one sample, sequenced in a study of cytomegalovirus exposure and HLA in healthy donors. Primers included in the PCR were 60 Vbeta and 13 Jbeta primers. Profiling relied on immunoSEQ multiplex PCR, and the TCRdb table lists in-frame clones only, not all of them. The sample records 150,000 to 200,000 clones, approximately 67% being singletons. The sequenced sample consisted of PBMCs. These receptors originate from a woman aged 18-35 years in good health and CMV-seropositive.

This sequence joins TRBV18 and TRBJ1-3, with 7 bases aligning to TRBD1. This CDR3 has 16 amino acids. The trim removed 6 bases at V and 0 bases at J, leaving 8 bases unmatched. Germline CDR1 and CDR2: KGHSH and LQKENI. The CDR3 loop reads CASSSYRGYSGNTIYF. CDR3 nucleotides: TGTGCCAGCTCGTCCTACAGGGGCTACTCTGGAAACACCATATATTTT.

The V call is TRBV4-1, the J call TRBJ2-1; 7 positions match TRBD2. Germline V gene data show CDR1 as MGHRA and CDR2 as YSYEKL. The CDR3 spans 14 residues. V dropped 6 bases and J dropped 0; count of bases not matched to a gene: 2. The CDR3 DNA is TGCGCCAGCAGGACTAGCCCCTCCTACAATGAGCAGTTCTTC. It specifies CASRTSPSYNEQFF.

The rearrangement links TRBV27 to TRBJ2-7; perhaps TRBD1 as D (6 bases). Germline V gene sequence: CDR1 MNHEY, CDR2 SMNVEV (reference sequence). With 3 bases removed from V and 4 bases from J, the gap between germline ends came to 13 bases. The CDR3 runs to 14 residues. CDR3 in DNA: TGTGCCAGCAGTTTCCTGGGGGCCTCTTACGAGCAGTACTTC. It encodes CASSFLGASYEQYF.

The genes are TRBV19 and TRBJ2-2; TRBD1 is a possible D gene (6 bases). Germline V CDR1 and CDR2: LNHDA, SQIVND (reference sequence). The CDR3 totals 15 residues. Trimming took 10 bases from V and 2 from J, leaving 17 bases between them. The CDR3 nucleotides read TGTGCCACGACCGTTGGGACAAGAAACACCGGGGAGCTGTTTTTT. It yields the protein CATTVGTRNTGELFF.

The CDR3 sequence: CASRRGTGGDEQFF. DNA of the CDR3: TGTGCCAGTAGAAGAGGGACAGGGGGCGATGAGCAGTTCTTC. V is TRBV19 and J is TRBJ2-1, with 12 positions matching TRBD1. Germline CDR1 and CDR2: LNHDA and SQIVND (reference sequence). CDR3 size: 14 residues. Trimming at V came to 6 bases and at J to 8 bases, leaving 5 bases not matched to a gene.

The chain recombines TRBV2 with TRBJ1-4, with 8 bases matching TRBD1. CDR3 length: 14 residues. V shed 6 bases and J 7 bases; nucleotides not matched to a gene: 7. CDR1 and CDR2 (germline): SNHLY, FYNNEI. This chain's CDR3 is CASRETGASEKLFF. The CDR3 DNA reads TGTGCCAGCAGAGAGACAGGGGCCTCTGAAAAACTGTTTTTT.

With regard to this clone: The junction does not match germline at one end; this may be a read error. The gene calls are TRBV18 and TRBJ2-5; 9 bases are shared with TRBD2. The CDR3 has 15 amino acids. The germline CDR1 and CDR2 sequences are KGHSH and LQKENI. The CDR3 DNA follows: TGTGCCAGCTCACCGATTACTAGCGGGCAAGAGATCCAGTACTTC. The encoded protein is CASSPITSGQEIQYF.

The V call is TRBV18, the J call TRBJ2-7; D gene uncertain. The CDR3 has 14 residues. Germline CDR1 is KGHSH and CDR2 is LQKENI. The ends were cut back, 1 base at V and 3 bases at J, with 10 bases in the middle. The CDR3 bases are TGTGCCAGCTCACCACTTCAACAGATCTACGAGCAGTACTTC. Translating it yields CASSPLQQIYEQYF. The full variable domain, with the rest looked up from reference TRBV18 and TRBJ2-7, is NAGVMQNPRHLVRRRGQEARLRCSPMKGHSHVYWYRQLPEEGLKFMVYLQKENIIDESGMPKERFSAEFPKEGPSILRIQQVVRGDSAAYFCASSPLQQIYEQYFGPGTRLTVT.

The rearrangement joins TRBV6-5 to TRBJ1-2, with TRBD1 matching over 7 bases. The CDR3 is made up of 16 amino acids. Looked up from germline, CDR1 is MNHEY and CDR2 is SVGAGI. V was clipped by 4 bases and J by 2 bases; unmatched bases: 10. CDR3 protein: CASSSGPDRKNYGYTF. As DNA, the CDR3 is TGTGCCAGCAGTTCCGGACCGGACAGGAAGAACTATGGCTACACCTTC.

The chain is built from TRBV19 and TRBJ1-4; possible D gene TRBD1, 5 bases. CDR1 is LNHDA, CDR2 SQIVND, per germline (reference sequence). The V end lost 5 bases, the J end lost 5 bases, and 15 bases lay between the germline ends. The CDR3 loop spans 15 amino acids. CDR3 region: CASSYGAGRNEKLFF. The CDR3 nucleotides are TGTGCCAGTAGTTATGGGGCAGGGCGGAATGAAAAACTGTTTTTT. The full variable domain, its missing parts supplied by reference TRBV19 and TRBJ1-4, is DGGITQSPKYLFRKEGQNVTLSCEQNLNHDAMYWYRQDPGQGLRLIYYSQIVNDFQKGDIAEGYSVSREKKESFPLTVTSAQKNPTAFYLCASSYGAGRNEKLFFGSGTQLSVL.

The chain has TRBV5-4 and TRBJ2-7; possibly TRBD2 for D (6 bases). The V end was cut by 4 bases, the J end by 4 bases, with 6 bases between. Looked up from germline, CDR1 is SGHNT and CDR2 is YYREEE (reference sequence). The CDR3 is 11 residues long. The CDR3 is CASSGGYEQYF. The DNA for the CDR3 is TGTGCCAGCAGCGGGGGGTACGAGCAGTACTTC. Full variable domain (missing parts from reference TRBV5-4 and TRBJ2-7): ETGVTQSPTHLIKTRGQQVTLRCSSQSGHNTVSWYQQALGQGPQFIFQYYREEENGRGNFPPRFSGLQFPNYSSELNVNALELDDSALYLCASSGGYEQYFGPGTRLTVT.

The V call is TRBV7-2, the J call TRBJ2-5; a weak D match, TRBD2 (5 bases). The J call is uncertain, as TRBJ2-7 better fits the DNA end. The length of the CDR3 is 13 residues. The germline gives CDR1 SGHTA, CDR2 FQGNSA. DNA for the CDR3: TGTGCCAGCAGCTTGGAGGCCCCAGTCGAGCAGTACTTC. Translated: CASSLEAPVEQYF.

This clone was observed a few times. The chain combines TRBV27 with TRBJ2-7; TRBD1 matches 8 bases. The junction had 10 bases not matched to a gene; V was cut back by 4 bases and J by 5 bases. In germline, CDR1 is MNHEY, CDR2 SMNVEV (reference sequence). This CDR3 has 15 residues. The CDR3 coding sequence is TGTGCCAGCAGTTCTCCGGGACAGGTGATGGACGAGCAGTACTTC. Protein sequence: CASSSPGQVMDEQYF.

The V and J genes are TRBV18 and TRBJ1-3; a possible D gene is TRBD1 (5 bases). V gave up 3 bases and J gave up 5 bases, with 14 bases separating them. The CDR3 runs to 15 residues. Germline values: CDR1 KGHSH, CDR2 LQKENI. CDR3 sequence reads: CASSPAGSYRNTIYF. CDR3 DNA sequence: TGTGCCAGCTCACCGGCAGGGTCCTACAGAAACACCATATATTTT.

The V gene is TRBV7-3, the J gene TRBJ1-6; the D is unclear. CDR3 size: 14 residues. Trimming shortened V by 5 bases and J by 0 bases, and 5 bases separated the two germline ends. Germline loops: CDR1 SGHTA, CDR2 FQGTGA. This CDR3 reads CASSPDSYNSPLHF. CDR3 sequence (DNA): TGTGCCAGCAGCCCAGACTCCTATAATTCACCCCTCCACTTT.

This chain connects TRBV2 to TRBJ1-2; possible D gene TRBD1, 5 bases. The CDR3 consists of 12 residues. Germline V CDR1 and CDR2: SNHLY, FYNNEI. Trimming stripped 5 bases from V and 5 bases from J, with 9 bases between. CDR3 nucleotides: TGTGCCAGCAGTATCTCAGGGTATGGCTACACCTTC. Translation gives CASSISGYGYTF.

The gene calls are TRBV25-1 and TRBJ1-2, with 9 nucleotides matching TRBD1. The CDR3 has 13 residues. Germline CDR1 is MGHDK and CDR2 is SYGVNS. Trimming at V came to 5 bases and at J to 8 bases, leaving 6 bases not matched to a gene. In DNA, the CDR3 is TGTGCCAGCAGTTTTAGGACAGGGGTAGGCTACACCTTC. Amino acids: CASSFRTGVGYTF.

The rearrangement uses TRBV27 and TRBJ2-7; 10 bases agree with TRBD2. Germline V gives CDR1 MNHEY, CDR2 SMNVEV (reference sequence). V lost 4 bases to trimming and J lost 3 bases; unmatched junction nucleotides: 15. CDR3 size: 18 residues. The CDR3 sequence: CASSSLAGVLLGLYEQYF. The CDR3, as DNA: TGTGCCAGCAGTTCTCTAGCGGGAGTGCTGCTTGGACTCTACGAGCAGTACTTC.

In its sample, this clone was seen once. This chain links TRBV4-2 with TRBJ2-7; D may be TRBD1 (6 bases). From germline, CDR1 is LGHNA and CDR2 YNFKEQ. V gave up 2 bases and J gave up 5 bases, with 13 bases separating them. This CDR3 has 14 residues. The CDR3 loop reads CASSQLGQRNEQYF. DNA for the CDR3: TGTGCCAGCAGCCAACTGGGACAACGAAACGAGCAGTACTTC.

The chain has TRBV5-5 and TRBJ2-7; 7 bases agree with TRBD1. In germline, CDR1 is SGHKS, CDR2 YYEKEE (reference sequence). Trimming at V came to 5 bases and at J to 3 bases, leaving 8 bases not matched to a gene. The CDR3 sequence is 14 residues long. The CDR3 spells CASSPRQGRYEQYF. DNA for the CDR3: TGTGCCAGCAGTCCTCGACAGGGCCGCTACGAGCAGTACTTC.

The chain recombines TRBV10-2 with TRBJ1-1; 7 nucleotides match TRBD1. With V trimmed by 6 bases and J by 0 bases, 19 bases remained unmatched. Germline values: CDR1 WSHSY, CDR2 SAAADI. The CDR3 is made up of 19 amino acids. CDR3 coding DNA: TGCGCCAGCAGACCAGGGACAGAATCCATTTCTTCCATGAACACTGAAGCTTTCTTT. As protein: CASRPGTESISSMNTEAFF.

The V call is TRBV6-1, the J call TRBJ1-6, with 10 bases fitting TRBD1. J gave up 8 bases and V 3 bases, and 4 bases lay outside the gene matches. Germline-derived CDR1 and CDR2 are MNHNS and SASEGT. The CDR3 runs to 15 residues. The CDR3 DNA reads as TGTGCCAGCAGTGAGACCGGGACAGGGGATTCACCCCTCCACTTT. Translated: CASSETGTGDSPLHF.

This sequence joins TRBV7-8 and TRBJ1-2; D might be TRBD1 (6 bases). V gave up 1 base and J gave up 3 bases, with 12 bases separating them. CDR1 and CDR2 (germline): SGHVS, FQNEAQ. CDR3 length: 15 amino acids. The CDR3 region is CASSLVPGDYYGYTF. The CDR3 DNA reads as TGTGCCAGCAGCTTAGTTCCAGGGGATTACTATGGCTACACCTTC.

This chain joins TRBV27 and TRBJ1-2, with TRBD1 identical over 8 bases. Germline assignment: CDR1 MNHEY and CDR2 SMNVEV (reference sequence). The trim removed 6 bases at V and 8 bases at J, leaving 8 bases unmatched. The CDR3 loop spans 13 amino acids. CDR3 loop: CASSRTGGDGYTF. The CDR3 DNA sequence: TGTGCCAGCAGCCGCACAGGGGGAGACGGCTACACCTTC.

The chain is built from TRBV14 and TRBJ1-2; 9 nucleotides align to TRBD1. V lost 2 bases to trimming and J lost 6 bases; unmatched junction nucleotides: 7. Germline CDR1 is SGHDN and CDR2 is FVKESK. The CDR3 has 15 residues. For the CDR3, the DNA is TGTGCCAGCAGCCAAAATACCGGGACAGGGAATGGCTACACCTTC. Protein sequence: CASSQNTGTGNGYTF.

The chain employs TRBV19 and TRBJ1-2, with D possibly matching TRBD1 (5 bases). V was cut by 9 bases and J by 3 bases, with 17 bases left in between. The germline CDR1 and CDR2 sequences are LNHDA and SQIVND (reference sequence). The CDR3 runs 14 residues. This CDR3 is CASDETGGYYGYTF. CDR3 sequence (DNA): TGTGCCAGCGACGAAACCGGGGGGTACTATGGCTACACCTTC.